This T cell receptor (beta chain) was documented in a study of blood T cell repertoires in COVID-19. This clone was seen a single time. The method was immunoSEQ multiplex PCR; TCRdb's version includes in-frame clones alone and lacks a portion of them. The table records 300,000 to 400,000 clones, about 93% of them present only once. Sequencing input: peripheral blood. The TCR was taken from a woman aged 18 to 35 who had recovered from COVID-19.

The CDR3 sequence: CASRASGRAQETQYF. Written as DNA, the CDR3 is TGTGCCAGCAGGGCTAGCGGGAGAGCCCAAGAGACCCAGTACTTC. The J gene is TRBJ2-5, the V gene TRBV2, with 10 positions matching TRBD2. Germline CDR1 is SNHLY and CDR2 is FYNNEI. V trimming: 6 bases; J trimming: 1 base; junction bases outside the gene matches: 5. The CDR3 loop spans 15 amino acids.